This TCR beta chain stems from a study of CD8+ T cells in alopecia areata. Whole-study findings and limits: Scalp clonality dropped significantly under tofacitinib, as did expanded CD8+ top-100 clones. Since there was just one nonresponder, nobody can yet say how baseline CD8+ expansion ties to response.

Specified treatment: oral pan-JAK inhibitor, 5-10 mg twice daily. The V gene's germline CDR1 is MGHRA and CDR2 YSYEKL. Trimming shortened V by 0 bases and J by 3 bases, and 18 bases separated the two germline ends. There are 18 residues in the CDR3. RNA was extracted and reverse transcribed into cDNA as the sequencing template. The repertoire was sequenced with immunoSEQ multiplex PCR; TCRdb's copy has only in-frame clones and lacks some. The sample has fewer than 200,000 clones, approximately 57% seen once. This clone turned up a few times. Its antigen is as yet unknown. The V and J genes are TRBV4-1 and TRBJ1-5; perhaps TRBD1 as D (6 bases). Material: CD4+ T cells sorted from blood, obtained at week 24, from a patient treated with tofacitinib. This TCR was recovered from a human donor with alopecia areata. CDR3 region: CASSQDRGRGLTNQPQHF. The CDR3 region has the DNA TGCGCCAGCAGCCAAGATCGTGGCAGGGGATTGACCAATCAGCCCCAGCATTTT.